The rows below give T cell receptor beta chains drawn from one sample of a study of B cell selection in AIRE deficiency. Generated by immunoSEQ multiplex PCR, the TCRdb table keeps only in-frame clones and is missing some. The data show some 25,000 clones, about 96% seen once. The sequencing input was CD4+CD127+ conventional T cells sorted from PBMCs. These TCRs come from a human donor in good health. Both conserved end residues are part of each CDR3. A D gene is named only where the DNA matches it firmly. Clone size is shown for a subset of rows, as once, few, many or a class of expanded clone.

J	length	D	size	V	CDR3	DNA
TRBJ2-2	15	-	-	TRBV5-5	CASSLVGRVTGELFF	TGTGCCAGCAGCTTGGTAGGGCGGGTCACCGGGGAGCTGTTTTTT
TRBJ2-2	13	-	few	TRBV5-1	CASSPQSPGELFF	TGCGCCAGCAGCCCGCAGAGCCCTGGGGAGCTGTTTTTT
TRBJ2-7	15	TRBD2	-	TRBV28	CASSSLRAGVDEQYF	TGTGCCAGCAGTTCCTTGAGGGCGGGAGTGGACGAGCAGTACTTC
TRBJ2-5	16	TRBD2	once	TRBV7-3	CASSVGSLAGQETQYF	TGTGCCAGCAGCGTAGGTTCACTAGCGGGACAAGAGACCCAGTACTTC
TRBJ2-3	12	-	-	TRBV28	CASTSPTDTQYF	TGTGCCAGCACCTCTCCCACAGATACGCAGTATTTT
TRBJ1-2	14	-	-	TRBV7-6	CASSLIAAGEGYTF	TGTGCCAGCAGTCTCATCGCGGCAGGGGAAGGCTACACCTTC
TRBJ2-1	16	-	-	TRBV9	CASSVVGDVRFNEQFF	TGTGCCAGCAGCGTAGTAGGGGACGTCCGCTTCAATGAGCAGTTCTTC
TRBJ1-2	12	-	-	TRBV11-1	CASSLDGYGYTF	TGTGCCAGCAGCTTAGACGGGTATGGCTACACCTTC
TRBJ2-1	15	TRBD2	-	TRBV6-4	CASSETSGAYNEQFF	TGTGCCAGCAGTGAGACTAGCGGGGCCTACAATGAGCAGTTCTTC
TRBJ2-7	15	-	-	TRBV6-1	CASKGPRDGTYEQYF	TGTGCCAGCAAGGGACCGAGGGACGGAACCTACGAGCAGTACTTC
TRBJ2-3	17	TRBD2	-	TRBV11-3	CASSQGGTSGVVDTQYF	TGTGCCAGCAGCCAGGGCGGCACTAGCGGGGTGGTGGATACGCAGTATTTT
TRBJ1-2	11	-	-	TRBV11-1	CASSPPRGYTF	TGTGCCAGCAGCCCCCCCCGTGGCTACACCTTC
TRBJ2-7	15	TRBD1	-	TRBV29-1	CSVARNRDRFYEQYF	TGCAGCGTCGCACGAAACCGGGACAGGTTTTACGAGCAGTACTTC
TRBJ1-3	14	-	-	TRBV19	CASSSWSSGNTIYF	TGTGCCAGTAGTAGTTGGTCCTCTGGAAACACCATATATTTT
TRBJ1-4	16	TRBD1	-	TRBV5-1	CASSLAQGRGNEKLFF	TGCGCCAGCAGCTTAGCACAGGGGCGGGGTAATGAAAAACTGTTTTTT
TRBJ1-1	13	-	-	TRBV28	CASSLTVKTEAFF	TGTGCCAGCAGTTTGACAGTAAAGACTGAAGCTTTCTTT